This record looks at one T cell receptor beta chain sequence and its context. Its specificity is unknown. J gave up 0 bases and V 0 bases, and 9 bases lay outside the gene matches. Looked up from germline, CDR1 is SGHRS and CDR2 is YFSETQ. The CDR3 has 18 amino acids. The entry originates in a study of shared clonotypes between healthy human individuals. Findings and caveats of the study: Compared with memory subsets, naive subsets generally had larger estimated richness. At large depth, rarefaction still showed sorted-subset sequencing to be incomplete.

The protocol was immunoSEQ multiplex PCR, while the TCRdb copy is restricted to in-frame clones and leaves out a portion. The repertoire holds 650,000 to 750,000 clones, with 72% as singletons. The V and J genes are TRBV5-1 and TRBJ2-1; 7 nucleotides match TRBD2. The sequenced sample was memory CD4+ T cells sorted from blood. Subset: CD45RA-negative fraction. The TCR originated in a woman aged 25-40 years in good health. CDR3 residues: CASSLDLSGHGSYNEQFF. DNA of the CDR3: TGCGCCAGCAGCTTGGATCTTAGCGGGCACGGCTCCTACAATGAGCAGTTCTTC.